These 17 T cell receptor beta chains were sequenced from one sample in a study of blood T cell repertoires in COVID-19. Measured with immunoSEQ multiplex PCR; TCRdb has only the in-frame clones, and not every one. The table shows about 150,000 clones, with 84% occurring only once. The sequenced material came from peripheral blood. The receptors were sampled from a human donor in a cohort sampled during active COVID-19.

The rearrangement joins TRBV7-2 to TRBJ1-2; D call uncertain. The CDR3 is made up of 13 amino acids. The ends were cut back, 2 bases at V and 5 bases at J, with 9 bases in the middle. Germline-derived CDR1 and CDR2 are SGHTA and FQGNSA. In DNA form, the CDR3 reads TGTGCCAGCAGCTTACAAGGGAGATATGGCTACACCTTC. Translation: CASSLQGRYGYTF.

CDR3 nucleotide sequence: TGTGCCAGCAGTTACTCTCTAGCGCCAGACACCGGGGAGCTGTTTTTT. Encoded protein: CASSYSLAPDTGELFF. V is TRBV6-6 and J is TRBJ2-2, with D maybe TRBD2 (6 bases). The length of the CDR3 is 16 residues. V shed 0 bases and J shed 3 bases, with 11 bases lying between them. Germline values: CDR1 MNHNY, CDR2 SVGAGI (reference sequence).

This clone was observed once. The chain recombines TRBV7-2 with TRBJ1-2, with D unresolved. The CDR3 has 13 amino acids. Germline V gene lookup returns CDR1 SGHTA and CDR2 FQGNSA. V was pared by 0 bases and J by 8 bases, with 10 bases between. DNA for the CDR3: TGTGCCAGCAGCTTAGCGGTAGCCAGCGGCTACACCTTC. Amino acid sequence: CASSLAVASGYTF.

In this sample, this clone turned up once. The chain combines TRBV18 with TRBJ2-3; 9 bases fit TRBD2. The trim removed 3 bases at V and 6 bases at J, leaving 7 bases unmatched. Germline V gene data show CDR1 as KGHSH and CDR2 as LQKENI. The CDR3 has 15 amino acids. In nucleotides, the CDR3 is TGTGCCAGCTCACCCCGGGGTAGCGGGGGCGATACGCAGTATTTT. Protein product: CASSPRGSGGDTQYF.

The CDR3 reads CASSPWDIDNSPLHF. CDR3 sequence (DNA): TGTGCCAGCAGCCCCTGGGACATCGATAATTCACCCCTCCACTTT. This chain links TRBV7-9 with TRBJ1-6, with a weak D call TRBD1 (6 bases). This CDR3 has 15 amino acids. V shed 5 bases and J shed 5 bases, with 13 bases lying between them. Germline CDR1 is SEHNR and CDR2 is FQNEAQ (reference sequence).

Concerning this clone itself: The same CDR3 also results from other DNA sequences found in this sample. J is TRBJ1-6 and V is TRBV5-1; 8 bases are a match to TRBD1. The CDR3 runs 14 residues. The J segment lost 7 bases and the V segment lost 4 bases, leaving 4 bases of the junction unmatched. Germline CDR1 and CDR2: SGHRS and YFSETQ. The CDR3 DNA follows: TGCGCCAGCAGCCCAGGACAGGGAAATTCACCCCTCCACTTT. Residues: CASSPGQGNSPLHF.

The rearrangement joins TRBV3-1 (or the pseudogene TRBV3-2) to TRBJ2-4; 9 bases line up with TRBD2. The germline gives CDR1 LGHDT, CDR2 YNNKEL (reference sequence). The CDR3 is 18 amino acids. The V gene end was trimmed by 0 bases and the J gene end by 1 base; junction bases not matched to a gene: 7. The CDR3 DNA reads TGTGCCAGCAGCCAAGATGGCGGGGGGGCGTTGGCCAAAAACATTCAGTACTTC. This sequence encodes CASSQDGGGALAKNIQYF.

The CDR3 here is CASSWTARGEAFF. The CDR3 nucleotides read TGTGCCAGCAGCTGGACAGCCAGGGGTGAAGCTTTCTTT. The V and J genes are TRBV5-5 and TRBJ1-1; D is possibly TRBD1 (6 bases). The length of the CDR3 is 13 residues. Germline-derived CDR1 and CDR2 are SGHKS and YYEKEE (reference sequence). Trimming took off 3 bases at V and 7 bases at J, with 13 bases between the two ends.

This clone has more than one count but fewer than ten. CDR3: CASTRGTYEQYF. CDR3 DNA: TGTGCCAGCACCCGGGGGACCTACGAGCAGTACTTC. V and J are TRBV7-9 and TRBJ2-7; the D gene is possibly TRBD2 (6 bases). Germline V gene lookup returns CDR1 SEHNR and CDR2 FQNEAQ (reference sequence). V was shortened by 7 bases and J by 2 bases, with 9 bases between the two germline ends. The CDR3 loop spans 12 amino acids.

The chain has TRBV7-7 and TRBJ2-7; TRBD1 agrees at 7 bases. The CDR3 has 15 residues. Germline V gene data show CDR1 as SSHAT and CDR2 as FNYEAQ (reference sequence). The ends lost 1 base at V and 6 bases at J; junction bases unmatched: 9. For the CDR3, the DNA is TGTGCCAGCAGCTTAGATCCAGGGGGTGTGGGCGAGCAGTACTTC. Encoded protein: CASSLDPGGVGEQYF.

The gene calls are TRBV28 and TRBJ1-1; a weak D match, TRBD1 (6 bases). Germline V gene lookup returns CDR1 MDHEN and CDR2 SYDVKM. V lost 4 bases to trimming and J lost 9 bases, with 18 bases between them. The CDR3 totals 14 residues. CDR3 coding DNA: TGTGCCAGCAGTTCGACCCGACAAGGACAGAAAGCTTTCTTT. Translated, it gives CASSSTRQGQKAFF.

The chain joins TRBV5-4 to TRBJ1-5, with 7 positions matching TRBD1. V was clipped by 4 bases and J by 6 bases; unmatched bases: 7. Germline loops: CDR1 SGHNT, CDR2 YYREEE (reference sequence). The CDR3 has 14 amino acids. The CDR3 is CASSDDRDAQPQHF. DNA of the CDR3: TGTGCCAGCAGCGACGACAGGGACGCTCAGCCCCAGCATTTT.

This chain uses TRBV5-1 with TRBJ1-4; 9 positions agree with TRBD1. The CDR3 extends over 17 amino acids. CDR1 is SGHRS and CDR2 is YFSETQ in the germline V gene. V was pared by 0 bases and J by 8 bases, with 11 bases of the junction left unmatched. CDR3: CASSLGGRGQGWEKLFF. The CDR3 bases are TGCGCCAGCAGCTTGGGAGGTCGGGGACAGGGCTGGGAAAAACTGTTTTTT.

This chain connects TRBV5-1 to TRBJ1-1; D not certain. The CDR3 contains 14 residues. CDR1 and CDR2 (germline): SGHRS, YFSETQ. Trimming removed 4 bases at V and 0 bases at J, with 10 bases between. The CDR3 nucleotides read TGCGCCAGCAGCCCCGTGGAGTTGAACACTGAAGCTTTCTTT. It encodes CASSPVELNTEAFF.

The gene calls are TRBV7-3 and TRBJ2-1; 9 bases match TRBD1. The CDR3 has 14 amino acids. Germline values: CDR1 SGHTA, CDR2 FQGTGA. V lost 0 bases and J lost 7; bases outside the gene matches: 1. The CDR3 nucleotides read TGTGCCAGCAGCTTAACCGGGACAGGGAATGAGCAGTTCTTC. Amino acids: CASSLTGTGNEQFF. The complete variable domain, with remaining parts taken from reference TRBV7-3 and TRBJ2-1, reads GAGVSQTPSNKVTEKGKYVELRCDPISGHTALYWYRQSLGQGPEFLIYFQGTGAADDSGLPNDRFFAVRPEGSVSTLKIQRTERGDSAVYLCASSLTGTGNEQFFGPGTRLTVL.

This clone was counted once. The chain combines TRBV27 with TRBJ1-1, with 7 bases identical to TRBD1. Unmatched junction bases numbered 7, after V lost 5 bases and J lost 4 bases. Germline V CDR1 and CDR2: MNHEY, SMNVEV (reference sequence). The CDR3 covers 14 residues. In nucleotides, the CDR3 is TGTGCCAGCAGTCGCGGAAACAGGGGCACTGAAGCTTTCTTT. It codes for CASSRGNRGTEAFF.

The chain links TRBV9 to TRBJ1-1; D is possibly TRBD1 (6 bases). V lost 3 bases, J lost 3 bases, and 12 bases lay in between. This CDR3 has 14 residues. CDR1 and CDR2 (germline): SGDLS, YYNGEE. CDR3 bases: TGTGCCAGCAGCGGCCGGGACATGGACACTGAAGCTTTCTTT. Its translation: CASSGRDMDTEAFF. Combining the CDR3 with reference TRBV9 and TRBJ1-1 gives the whole variable domain DSGVTQTPKHLITATGQRVTLRCSPRSGDLSVYWYQQSLDQGLQFLIQYYNGEERAKGNILERFSAQQFPDLHSELNLSSLELGDSALYFCASSGRDMDTEAFFGQGTRLTVV.